Below, one T cell receptor beta chain is given with its context. Which antigen it targets is not known. A much larger clone lies a single base off, so this may be a read error. Read against the paper, the sample's treatment or condition label means: allogeneic hematopoietic cell transplantation with graft depleted of TCRalphabeta T cells and CD19 B cells. TCRalphabeta/CD19-depleted allogeneic hematopoietic cell grafts were given to the transplant recipients, all of whom were children. The CDR3 spans 14 residues, from the cysteine through the phenylalanine. The retained sequence is limited to the CDR3, 42 bases, with the frame set at the first base. CDR1 and CDR2 (DFQATT, SNEGSKA) derive from the germline V gene (reference sequence). This sample was included in a study of T-cell reconstitution after alpha-beta-depleted transplantation in children (dated by TCRdb to 2016 to 2018). Context from the whole study: Using TCR repertoire profiling, the study quantitatively followed how T-cell immune reconstitution unfolded in children after TCRalphabeta/CD19-depleted allogeneic hematopoietic cell transplantation.

Beyond this particular receptor, the publication reports: The apparently early alphabetaT-cell count recovery about two months after transplant was reportedly dependent on only several hundred rapidly expanded clones derived from non-depleted graft cells. Over subsequent months, a decline in hyperexpanded clone frequencies was noted, and after one year, T-cell counts and TCRbeta diversity were mostly ascribed to newly produced T cells. In some patients, high TCRbeta diversity at day 60 was attributed to recipient T cells and intrathymic progenitors that had survived conditioning.

Library construction relied on PCR. Reads for this sample came from an Illumina HiSeq 2500. Molecular barcoding was employed in the preparation of TCR libraries, with unique molecular identifiers being used to normalize TCRbeta repertoire quantification. The public reads were reanalyzed by TCRdb: fastp trimming at Q25, MiXCR alignment, in-frame beta chains only. Each CDR3 protein gets just one entry, which takes the most common genes and DNA from the rows behind it. For this sample the table gives 700,000 to 850,000 distinct CDR3 sequences, of which about 15% were detected only once. About 4.6% of the sample comes from the top ten.

The chain is made from TRBV20-1 and TRBJ2-7, and 9 junctional nucleotides match TRBD1. The sample here was PBMCs, mostly from graft donor cells, taken 360 days after TCRalphabeta/CD19-depleted stem cell transplant. This TCR was recovered from a male patient under 18 who had a stem cell transplant for acute lymphoblastic leukemia, so the T cells may come from the graft donor. The CDR3 protein: CSARGDRAPYEQCF. The nucleotide sequence is TGCAGTGCTAGGGGGGACAGGGCACCCTACGAGCAGTGCTTC.